A selection of T cell receptor beta chains follows, all from one sample in a study of spatial heterogeneity in lung cancer. MiXCR was run by TCRdb on the 5' RACE reads, yielding one entry per CDR3 protein. There are approximately 10,000 distinct CDR3 sequences in the sample; roughly 5% occur only once, and roughly an eighth lies in the top ten. Sample: lung tumor tissue, taken at surgery. All receptors come from a male donor with early-stage non-small cell lung cancer. Each CDR3 is given with its conserved first and last residue. The D gene is left open where the match is weak. Not every row has a clone size; where given, it reads once, few, many or a size class.

CDR3 DNA: TGTGCCAGCAGCTCGACAGTGGACACTGAAGCTTTCTTT
CDR3 protein: CASSSTVDTEAFF
V gene: TRBV11-2
D gene: .
clone size: medium-sized
J gene: TRBJ1-1

CDR3 DNA: TGTGCCACCAGCTCACAGGGCGAGGACACATTCCCTCTATGGGCCTACGAGCAGTACTTC
CDR3 protein: CATSSQGEDTFPLWAYEQYF
V gene: TRBV15
D gene: .
clone size: .
J gene: TRBJ2-7

CDR3 DNA: TGCAGTGCTACCGGGACTAGCGGTGATACGCAGTATTTT
CDR3 protein: CSATGTSGDTQYF
V gene: TRBV20-1
D gene: TRBD2
clone size: .
J gene: TRBJ2-3

CDR3 DNA: TGTGCCAGCAGCAAGGGACAGACCTCCTACGAGCAGTACTTC
CDR3 protein: CASSKGQTSYEQYF
V gene: TRBV11-2
D gene: TRBD1
clone size: many
J gene: TRBJ2-7

CDR3 DNA: TGTGCCAGCAGCCTCGGGACAGGATATAAGAATTCACCCCTCCACTTT
CDR3 protein: CASSLGTGYKNSPLHF
V gene: TRBV6-5
D gene: TRBD1
clone size: many
J gene: TRBJ1-6

CDR3 DNA: TGTGCCAGCAGGTCGGGACTACAACTGAATGAGCAGTTCTTC
CDR3 protein: CASRSGLQLNEQFF
V gene: TRBV12-3/TRBV12-4
D gene: TRBD2
clone size: many
J gene: TRBJ2-1

CDR3 DNA: TGTGCCAGCAGCCCTGGGGGATACGAGCAGTACTTC
CDR3 protein: CASSPGGYEQYF
V gene: TRBV3-1
D gene: .
clone size: many
J gene: TRBJ2-7

CDR3 DNA: TGCAGTGCTAGCCAAACAGGGGGGGTTAGGAACGAGCAGTACTTC
CDR3 protein: CSASQTGGVRNEQYF
V gene: TRBV20-1
D gene: .
clone size: .
J gene: TRBJ2-7

CDR3 DNA: TGTGCCACCAGTGATTTGTTTGGCTACACCTTC
CDR3 protein: CATSDLFGYTF
V gene: TRBV24-1
D gene: .
clone size: medium-sized
J gene: TRBJ1-2

CDR3 DNA: TGTGCCTCCAGCCACCCGTCCTCCGGGACTTTTTCCTACGAGCAGTACTTC
CDR3 protein: CASSHPSSGTFSYEQYF
V gene: TRBV7-8
D gene: .
clone size: .
J gene: TRBJ2-7

CDR3 DNA: TGTGCCAGCAGCAAGAGACTAGCGGGGACCGGGGAGCTGTTTTTT
CDR3 protein: CASSKRLAGTGELFF
V gene: TRBV21-1
D gene: .
clone size: many
J gene: TRBJ2-2

CDR3 DNA: TGTGCCAGCAGGGACAGATCACCCCTCCACTTT
CDR3 protein: CASRDRSPLHF
V gene: TRBV6-6
D gene: .
clone size: medium-sized
J gene: TRBJ1-6

CDR3 DNA: TGCAGTGCTAGACTAGGAGAGTATGAGCAGTTCTTC
CDR3 protein: CSARLGEYEQFF
V gene: TRBV20-1
D gene: .
clone size: many
J gene: TRBJ2-1

CDR3 DNA: TGTGCCAGCAGCCTAAAAAATCAGGGGGCGGGAGGCTACGAGCAGTACTTC
CDR3 protein: CASSLKNQGAGGYEQYF
V gene: TRBV7-2
D gene: .
clone size: many
J gene: TRBJ2-7

CDR3 DNA: TGCAGTGCTAGAGGTGCGGGGTCAGATACGCAGTATTTT
CDR3 protein: CSARGAGSDTQYF
V gene: TRBV20-1
D gene: .
clone size: many
J gene: TRBJ2-3

CDR3 DNA: TGTGCCAGCAGCCAAGAGCTAGGGGAACGCAATCAGCCCCAGCATTTT
CDR3 protein: CASSQELGERNQPQHF
V gene: TRBV4-2
D gene: .
clone size: many
J gene: TRBJ1-5

CDR3 DNA: TGTGCCAGCAGTTACGCCGGGGATACGCAGTATTTT
CDR3 protein: CASSYAGDTQYF
V gene: TRBV12-3/TRBV12-4
D gene: .
clone size: medium-sized
J gene: TRBJ2-3

CDR3 DNA: TGTGCCAGCAGCCCCAGCTCTGGAAACACCATATATTTT
CDR3 protein: CASSPSSGNTIYF
V gene: TRBV3-1
D gene: .
clone size: medium-sized
J gene: TRBJ1-3

CDR3 DNA: TGCAGTGCAAAGGGTGGGCTTGTAGGGAACACTGAAGCTTTCTTT
CDR3 protein: CSAKGGLVGNTEAFF
V gene: TRBV20-1
D gene: .
clone size: many
J gene: TRBJ1-1

CDR3 DNA: TGTGCCAGCAGCTCGGGACAGTTTAATTCACCCCTCCACTTT
CDR3 protein: CASSSGQFNSPLHF
V gene: TRBV7-3
D gene: TRBD1
clone size: many
J gene: TRBJ1-6

CDR3 DNA: TGTGCCAGCAGCCGAGGGGACAGCTATCAGCCCCAGCATTTT
CDR3 protein: CASSRGDSYQPQHF
V gene: TRBV7-9
D gene: TRBD1
clone size: many
J gene: TRBJ1-5

CDR3 DNA: TGTGCCATCAGTAATAAGTCCTACGAGCAGTACTTC
CDR3 protein: CAISNKSYEQYF
V gene: TRBV10-3
D gene: .
clone size: medium-sized
J gene: TRBJ2-7

CDR3 DNA: TGCAGTGCTAGAGGTGGACAGGCGCGTCAAGAGACCCAGTACTTC
CDR3 protein: CSARGGQARQETQYF
V gene: TRBV20-1
D gene: TRBD1
clone size: many
J gene: TRBJ2-5

CDR3 DNA: TGTGCCAGCAGCTCATCACATGGGGTAACTAATGAAAAACTGTTTTTT
CDR3 protein: CASSSSHGVTNEKLFF
V gene: TRBV7-2
D gene: .
clone size: .
J gene: TRBJ1-4

CDR3 DNA: TGTGCCAGCAGTTACTCGTCGGCAGGTGCTAATGAAAAACTGTTTTTT
CDR3 protein: CASSYSSAGANEKLFF
V gene: TRBV6-5
D gene: .
clone size: many
J gene: TRBJ1-4

CDR3 DNA: TGCGCCAGCAGCCATCCAATCGGGACGCAGGGCCGTCCCTACAATGAGCAGTTCTTC
CDR3 protein: CASSHPIGTQGRPYNEQFF
V gene: TRBV4-1
D gene: .
clone size: many
J gene: TRBJ2-1

CDR3 DNA: TGTGCCAGCAGGGTTACAGGGTCCGGGGAGCTGTTTTTT
CDR3 protein: CASRVTGSGELFF
V gene: TRBV12-3/TRBV12-4
D gene: .
clone size: many
J gene: TRBJ2-2

CDR3 DNA: TGTGCCAGTAACCCAGGCCGGAGCTCCTATAATTCACCCCTCCACTTT
CDR3 protein: CASNPGRSSYNSPLHF
V gene: TRBV19
D gene: .
clone size: many
J gene: TRBJ1-6

CDR3 DNA: TGTGCCAGCAGCCCCCGTGCAGAGCGATCACCCCTCCACTTT
CDR3 protein: CASSPRAERSPLHF
V gene: TRBV9
D gene: .
clone size: many
J gene: TRBJ1-6

CDR3 DNA: TGTGCCAGCAGTCGACATCGGGACAGGGCTAAAGATACGCAGTATTTT
CDR3 protein: CASSRHRDRAKDTQYF
V gene: TRBV27
D gene: TRBD1
clone size: many
J gene: TRBJ2-3

CDR3 DNA: TGCAGTGCTAGACAACTTTTGAGGGCTGGGGCCAACGTCCTGACTTTC
CDR3 protein: CSARQLLRAGANVLTF
V gene: TRBV20-1
D gene: .
clone size: many
J gene: TRBJ2-6

CDR3 DNA: TGCAGCGTGACAGGGGTGGACACTGAAGCTTTCTTT
CDR3 protein: CSVTGVDTEAFF
V gene: TRBV29-1
D gene: TRBD1
clone size: medium-sized
J gene: TRBJ1-1

CDR3 DNA: TGCAGCGTTGAAGGGCGGCTAGCGGGTCTCATTAGCACTTCCTACAATGAGCAGTTCTTC
CDR3 protein: CSVEGRLAGLISTSYNEQFF
V gene: TRBV29-1
D gene: TRBD2
clone size: many
J gene: TRBJ2-1

CDR3 DNA: TGCAGCGTTGAAAACCCTGTGACAGATGGCTACACCTTC
CDR3 protein: CSVENPVTDGYTF
V gene: TRBV29-1
D gene: .
clone size: medium-sized
J gene: TRBJ1-2

CDR3 DNA: TGTGCCAGCAGCCAGGACTATGCGGGAGTATGGAATGAGCAGTTCTTC
CDR3 protein: CASSQDYAGVWNEQFF
V gene: TRBV7-8
D gene: TRBD2
clone size: .
J gene: TRBJ2-1

CDR3 DNA: TGTGCCTGGAGTGCCGGGACACTAACCTACGAGCAGTACTTC
CDR3 protein: CAWSAGTLTYEQYF
V gene: TRBV30
D gene: .
clone size: many
J gene: TRBJ2-7

CDR3 DNA: TGTGCCAGCAGTTACACCCGGGACAGGGGCTACGAGCAGTACTTC
CDR3 protein: CASSYTRDRGYEQYF
V gene: TRBV6-2/TRBV6-3
D gene: TRBD1
clone size: .
J gene: TRBJ2-7

CDR3 DNA: TGTGCCAGCACCCCGAGAGGACAGGTGGGGCGCACAGATACGCAGTATTTT
CDR3 protein: CASTPRGQVGRTDTQYF
V gene: TRBV28
D gene: TRBD1
clone size: many
J gene: TRBJ2-3

CDR3 DNA: TGCAGCGTTCTCGACCTCGGGGAGCTGTTTTTT
CDR3 protein: CSVLDLGELFF
V gene: TRBV29-1
D gene: .
clone size: many
J gene: TRBJ2-2

CDR3 DNA: TGTGCCAGCAGCTTGGTTCTAGCGAACGGAGAGACCCAGTACTTC
CDR3 protein: CASSLVLANGETQYF
V gene: TRBV5-4
D gene: .
clone size: many
J gene: TRBJ2-5

CDR3 DNA: TGTGCCAGTAGTATAGAGGGACGTACTGAAGCTTTCTTT
CDR3 protein: CASSIEGRTEAFF
V gene: TRBV19
D gene: .
clone size: many
J gene: TRBJ1-1

CDR3 DNA: TGTGCCAGCAGCTTCCAGGACAGGGGGGAGACCCAGTACTTC
CDR3 protein: CASSFQDRGETQYF
V gene: TRBV11-2
D gene: TRBD1
clone size: many
J gene: TRBJ2-5

CDR3 DNA: TGTGCCAGCAGTTTTGGGGGGGCTGGGACTGAAGCTTTCTTT
CDR3 protein: CASSFGGAGTEAFF
V gene: TRBV28
D gene: .
clone size: many
J gene: TRBJ1-1

CDR3 DNA: TGTGCCAGCAGTTCGCGGGGGGAGCAGTACTTC
CDR3 protein: CASSSRGEQYF
V gene: TRBV2
D gene: TRBD2
clone size: many
J gene: TRBJ2-7

CDR3 DNA: TGCAGTGCTAGAGCCCGGGGGGGGGCCACAGATACGCAGTATTTT
CDR3 protein: CSARARGGATDTQYF
V gene: TRBV20-1
D gene: TRBD2
clone size: many
J gene: TRBJ2-3

CDR3 DNA: TGCAGTGCTAGAGTTGACAGGGGGCGCGAGCGGGAGGGCGAGCAGTACTTC
CDR3 protein: CSARVDRGREREGEQYF
V gene: TRBV20-1
D gene: .
clone size: many
J gene: TRBJ2-7

CDR3 DNA: TGTGCCAGCAGCTTAGTACAGGGTGGGGCCGGGGAGCTGTTTTTT
CDR3 protein: CASSLVQGGAGELFF
V gene: TRBV7-2
D gene: .
clone size: few
J gene: TRBJ2-2

CDR3 DNA: TGTGCCAGCAGTGGAACGGGACTCCTAGACTATGGCTACACCTTC
CDR3 protein: CASSGTGLLDYGYTF
V gene: TRBV2
D gene: .
clone size: many
J gene: TRBJ1-2

CDR3 DNA: TGTGCCAGCAGTGAAAACACTAGAGGAGATACGCAGTATTTT
CDR3 protein: CASSENTRGDTQYF
V gene: TRBV2
D gene: .
clone size: many
J gene: TRBJ2-3

CDR3 DNA: TGCAGCGCCGTGGGACAGCCTCTCTACGAGCAGTACTTC
CDR3 protein: CSAVGQPLYEQYF
V gene: TRBV29-1
D gene: TRBD1
clone size: many
J gene: TRBJ2-7

CDR3 DNA: TGCGCCAGCAGCTTACTGACGGGACAGGTCAACTATGGCTACACCTTC
CDR3 protein: CASSLLTGQVNYGYTF
V gene: TRBV5-1
D gene: TRBD1
clone size: medium-sized
J gene: TRBJ1-2

CDR3 DNA: TGCGCCAGCAGCTCGCAGACGGGATACGAGCAGTACTTC
CDR3 protein: CASSSQTGYEQYF
V gene: TRBV5-1
D gene: .
clone size: few
J gene: TRBJ2-7

CDR3 DNA: TGTGCCAGCACCCCGGGACTAGGGGGCGATGAGCAGTTCTTC
CDR3 protein: CASTPGLGGDEQFF
V gene: TRBV6-2/TRBV6-3
D gene: .
clone size: many
J gene: TRBJ2-1

CDR3 DNA: TGTGCCAGCAGCGTAGAGGGAACAGGGGGCGGCTATGGCTACACCTTC
CDR3 protein: CASSVEGTGGGYGYTF
V gene: TRBV9
D gene: TRBD1
clone size: .
J gene: TRBJ1-2

CDR3 DNA: TGTGCCAGCAGTTACTCTATTTCGGGAAACAATGAGCAGTTCTTC
CDR3 protein: CASSYSISGNNEQFF
V gene: TRBV6-2/TRBV6-3
D gene: .
clone size: .
J gene: TRBJ2-1

CDR3 DNA: TGTGCCAGCAGGCAGGGGCCGGACACAGATACGCAGTATTTT
CDR3 protein: CASRQGPDTDTQYF
V gene: TRBV6-2/TRBV6-3
D gene: .
clone size: many
J gene: TRBJ2-3

CDR3 DNA: TGCAGTGCTAAAGTGTACACTGAAGCTTTCTTT
CDR3 protein: CSAKVYTEAFF
V gene: TRBV20-1
D gene: .
clone size: medium-sized
J gene: TRBJ1-1

CDR3 DNA: TGCGCCAGCAGCCAAGGACCCTGGGCCAGGGGGAAGGGCAATCAGCCCCAGCATTTT
CDR3 protein: CASSQGPWARGKGNQPQHF
V gene: TRBV4-1
D gene: TRBD1
clone size: medium-sized
J gene: TRBJ1-5